Below are 28 T cell receptor beta chains sequenced from a single sample in a study of OX40 agonist ivuxolimab in advanced cancers. The protocol was immunoSEQ multiplex PCR, while the TCRdb copy is restricted to in-frame clones and leaves out a portion. Among approximately 70,000 clones listed, 87% were seen once. The sample was CD4+ or CD8+ T cells sorted from blood, taken in a trial of the OX40 agonist ivuxolimab. Receptors were obtained from an adult with an advanced solid tumor such as melanoma, head and neck, liver or kidney cancer.

The chain recombines TRBV27 with TRBJ1-2; the match to TRBD1 covers 9 bases. This CDR3 region has 14 residues. Germline assignment: CDR1 MNHEY and CDR2 SMNVEV (reference sequence). The V segment lost 5 bases and the J segment 10 bases; nucleotides outside the gene matches: 11. CDR3 sequence reads: CASSPLNRGHDYTF. The CDR3 DNA is TGTGCCAGCAGTCCACTCAACAGGGGGCATGACTACACCTTC.

This rearrangement joins TRBV14 to TRBJ2-5, with D possibly matching TRBD1 (6 bases). This CDR3 region has 15 residues. Germline V gene sequence: CDR1 SGHDN, CDR2 FVKESK. The germline V and J ends were trimmed by 0 bases and 5 bases, with 13 bases remaining between them. CDR3 in amino acids: CASSQDRAGAETQYF. CDR3 in DNA: TGTGCCAGCAGCCAAGATCGGGCAGGGGCGGAGACCCAGTACTTC.

The rearrangement links TRBV10-3 to TRBJ2-3, with TRBD2 matching over 8 bases. The CDR3 has 16 amino acids. CDR1 ENHRY and CDR2 SYGVKD come from the germline V gene. After removal of 6 bases from V and 6 bases from J, the junction contained 14 bases not matched to a gene. In DNA, the CDR3 is TGTGCCATCAGCTCCAGAACTAGCGGCAGTGGGGATACGCAGTATTTT. Translating gives CAISSRTSGSGDTQYF.

The CDR3 nucleotides read TGTGCCAGCAGCTTGAAGACACTACCTAACTATGGCTACACCTTC. It yields the protein CASSLKTLPNYGYTF. This chain joins TRBV5-4 and TRBJ1-2; D is uncertain. V was shortened by 1 base and J by 0 bases, with 10 bases between the two germline ends. CDR1 SGHNT and CDR2 YYREEE come from the germline V gene (reference sequence). This CDR3 comprises 15 residues.

The chain carries TRBV2 and TRBJ2-5; D unresolved. The CDR3 is made up of 12 amino acids. Germline loops: CDR1 SNHLY, CDR2 FYNNEI. V dropped 1 base and J dropped 5 bases, with 5 bases sitting between them. The CDR3 here is CASSEGRETQYF. CDR3 DNA: TGTGCCAGCAGTGAAGGGCGTGAGACCCAGTACTTC.

The chain employs TRBV9 and TRBJ1-1, with D possibly TRBD1 on 5 matching bases. The CDR3 runs 15 residues. The V gene lost 0 bases and the J gene lost 1 base, with 10 bases spanning the gap. Germline lookup yields CDR1 SGDLS and CDR2 YYNGEE. CDR3 loop: CASSVDEGPNTEAFF. CDR3 nucleotide sequence: TGTGCCAGCAGCGTAGACGAGGGGCCGAACACTGAAGCTTTCTTT.

The chain joins TRBV28 to TRBJ2-4, with D perhaps TRBD2 (7 bases). Trimming cost V 3 bases and J 6 bases, with 9 bases left between them. Germline-derived CDR1 and CDR2 are MDHEN and SYDVKM. The CDR3 covers 13 residues. The CDR3 coding sequence is TGTGCCAGCAGTTTTGGGGGGGCAAACATTCAGTACTTC. It is translated as CASSFGGANIQYF.

The chain joins TRBV10-2 to TRBJ2-3; TRBD1 might be the D (5 bases). The ends were cut back, 6 bases at V and 0 bases at J, with 13 bases in the middle. The CDR3 sequence is 15 residues long. Germline V gene sequence: CDR1 WSHSY, CDR2 SAAADI. The CDR3 bases are TGCGCCAGCAGGCCCCAGGGCATCAGCACAGATACGCAGTATTTT. Amino acid sequence: CASRPQGISTDTQYF.

V and J are TRBV15 and TRBJ2-5; TRBD2 agrees at 7 bases. The length of the CDR3 is 14 residues. V shed 1 base and J 1 base; nucleotides not matched to a gene: 0. Germline V gene sequence: CDR1 LNHNV, CDR2 YYDKDF (reference sequence). The CDR3 spells CATSRGEGQETQYF. CDR3 DNA: TGTGCCACCAGCAGAGGGGAGGGCCAAGAGACCCAGTACTTC.

The J gene is TRBJ2-7, the V gene TRBV5-1, with TRBD1 matching over 7 bases. CDR3 length equals 15 residues. V lost 0 bases, J lost 5 bases, and 8 bases stayed unmatched. Looked up from germline, CDR1 is SGHRS and CDR2 is YFSETQ. The CDR3 spells CASSLEGGQNNEQYF. CDR3 DNA sequence: TGCGCCAGCAGCTTGGAAGGGGGACAGAATAACGAGCAGTACTTC.

This clone came up once. The chain is built from TRBV6-5 and TRBJ2-2, with 8 positions matching TRBD1. The V gene end was trimmed by 6 bases and the J gene end by 2 bases; junction bases not matched to a gene: 5. This CDR3 comprises 15 residues. CDR1 MNHEY and CDR2 SVGAGI come from the germline V gene. The CDR3 here is CASRRGQVNTGELFF. The CDR3 region has the DNA TGTGCCAGCAGGCGGGGACAGGTTAACACCGGGGAGCTGTTTTTT.

The rearrangement links TRBV9 to TRBJ2-1; unclear D gene. This CDR3 has 11 amino acids. V shed 0 bases and J shed 6 bases, with 1 base lying between them. Germline loops: CDR1 SGDLS, CDR2 YYNGEE. This CDR3 is CASSVANEQFF. The CDR3 bases are TGTGCCAGCAGCGTAGCCAATGAGCAGTTCTTC. The full variable domain, its missing parts supplied by reference TRBV9 and TRBJ2-1, is DSGVTQTPKHLITATGQRVTLRCSPRSGDLSVYWYQQSLDQGLQFLIQYYNGEERAKGNILERFSAQQFPDLHSELNLSSLELGDSALYFCASSVANEQFFGPGTRLTVL.

V usage is TRBV30 and J usage is TRBJ2-7, with 9 bases aligning to TRBD1. CDR3 length equals 12 residues. Trimming took 2 bases from V and 9 from J; bases not matched to a gene: 5. The germline gives CDR1 GTSNPN, CDR2 SVGIG (reference sequence). In DNA form, the CDR3 reads TGTGCCTGGAGTCCTACAGGGGGCCGGCAGTACTTC. Translation gives CAWSPTGGRQYF.

This chain links TRBV6-5 with TRBJ2-7; D perhaps matches TRBD1 (5 bases). The CDR3 extends over 14 amino acids. Germline V gene data show CDR1 as MNHEY and CDR2 as SVGAGI. V lost 4 bases and J lost 3, with 13 bases in between. For the CDR3, the DNA is TGTGCCAGCAGTTTCAGGGAAGTCGGCTACGAGCAGTACTTC. Translation: CASSFREVGYEQYF.

The chain employs TRBV11-2 and TRBJ2-7; TRBD2 matches 10 bases. This CDR3 has 16 residues. Germline loops: CDR1 SGHAT, CDR2 FQNNGV. Trimming at V came to 1 base and at J to 7 bases, leaving 10 bases not matched to a gene. The CDR3: CASSLGGASGSREQYF. The CDR3 coding sequence is TGTGCCAGCAGCTTAGGGGGGGCTAGCGGGAGTCGAGAGCAGTACTTC. Variable domain in full (rest from reference TRBV11-2 and TRBJ2-7): EAGVAQSPRYKIIEKRQSVAFWCNPISGHATLYWYQQILGQGPKLLIQFQNNGVVDDSQLPKDRFSAERLKGVDSTLKIQPAKLEDSAVYLCASSLGGASGSREQYFGPGTRLTVT.

This chain joins TRBV6-1 and TRBJ2-5, with TRBD1 identical over 7 bases. This CDR3 has 14 amino acids. Germline trimming cut 6 bases from V and 5 bases from J; bases unmatched to any gene: 9. Germline V lookup: CDR1 MNHNS, CDR2 SASEGT. The CDR3 coding sequence is TGTGCCAGCAGGGAGACAGGGCTAGACGAGACCCAGTACTTC. Its translation is CASRETGLDETQYF.

This chain links TRBV7-8 with TRBJ1-5; 8 bases fit TRBD1. Germline values: CDR1 SGHVS, CDR2 FQNEAQ. Trimming removed 2 bases from V and 2 bases from J; junction bases left unmatched: 5. This CDR3 is 16 amino acids long. In nucleotides, the CDR3 is TGTGCCAGCAGCTTACTAGCAGGGGGCGGCAATCAGCCCCAGCATTTT. Translating it yields CASSLLAGGGNQPQHF.

This sequence joins TRBV6-7 and TRBJ2-7; the D gene is possibly TRBD2 (6 bases). TRBV6-7 is recorded as an ORF, its role being uncertain. Trimming shortened V by 6 bases and J by 0 bases, and 18 bases separated the two germline ends. The CDR3 runs 16 residues. CDR3 sequence reads: CASSPPPEGLSYEQYF. The CDR3 coding sequence is TGTGCCAGCAGCCCTCCCCCGGAGGGGCTCTCCTACGAGCAGTACTTC.

The V gene is TRBV6-5, the J gene TRBJ2-7, with a weak D call TRBD1 (6 bases). CDR3 size: 12 residues. V lost 6 bases and J lost 6, with 12 bases in between. The V gene's germline CDR1 is MNHEY and CDR2 SVGAGI. The chain's CDR3 is CASSRTASEQYF. Written as DNA, the CDR3 is TGTGCCAGCAGCCGGACAGCTTCCGAGCAGTACTTC.

The rearrangement joins TRBV28 to TRBJ2-5; D gene unclear. The V end was cut by 6 bases, the J end by 5 bases, with 22 bases between. This CDR3 has 16 residues. The germline V gene has CDR1 MDHEN and CDR2 SYDVKM. CDR3 sequence reads: CASSQGGAELRETQYF. CDR3 in DNA: TGTGCCAGCAGCCAAGGCGGAGCCGAACTACGGGAGACCCAGTACTTC.

The J gene is TRBJ2-1, the V gene TRBV18; 8 bases map to TRBD2. This CDR3 comprises 15 residues. Trimming removed 3 bases from V and 9 bases from J; junction bases left unmatched: 10. The germline CDR1 and CDR2 sequences are KGHSH and LQKENI. The CDR3 DNA is TGTGCCAGCTCACCTTCAGAAGCGGGAGCGAGTGAGCAGTTCTTC. It is translated as CASSPSEAGASEQFF.

The chain links TRBV7-3 to TRBJ2-2, with D perhaps given as TRBD1 or TRBD2 (5 bases each). The CDR3 sequence is 15 residues long. Germline lookup yields CDR1 SGHTA and CDR2 FQGTGA. The V end was cut by 4 bases, the J end by 5 bases, with 14 bases between. The CDR3 DNA reads TGTGCCAGCAGCTCGAGAAGTGGGGGAACCGGGGAGCTGTTTTTT. This translates into CASSSRSGGTGELFF.

The CDR3 region is CASTSSYNSPLHF. DNA of the CDR3: TGTGCCAGCACGAGCTCCTATAATTCACCCCTCCACTTT. The V and J genes are TRBV2 and TRBJ1-6; D gene unclear. The length of the CDR3 is 13 residues. V lost 7 bases and J lost 0, with 4 bases in between. From germline, CDR1 is SNHLY and CDR2 FYNNEI.

The gene calls are TRBV28 and TRBJ2-1; D is perhaps TRBD2 (5 bases). The CDR3 is 15 residues long. Trimming shortened V by 3 bases and J by 2 bases, and 11 bases separated the two germline ends. The V gene's germline CDR1 is MDHEN and CDR2 SYDVKM. CDR3 amino acids: CASSFLGETYNEQFF. The CDR3 DNA reads TGTGCCAGCAGTTTTCTGGGAGAGACCTACAATGAGCAGTTCTTC.

This clone occurred once. The chain uses TRBV6-6 and TRBJ1-1; D is unclear. CDR1 and CDR2 from the germline V gene are MNHNY and SVGAGI (reference sequence). V was trimmed by 7 bases and J by 3 bases, leaving 6 bases between them. CDR3 length: 11 residues. CDR3 in amino acids: CASNIDTEAFF. CDR3 nucleotides: TGTGCCAGCAACATCGACACTGAAGCTTTCTTT.

The V gene is TRBV11-1, the J gene TRBJ2-5; D remains unclear. The ends were cut back, 1 base at V and 5 bases at J, with 14 bases in the middle. Germline V gene data show CDR1 as SGHAT and CDR2 as FQDESV (reference sequence). The CDR3 length is 15 residues. CDR3 DNA: TGTGCCAGCAGCTTAGTACCTAGGGTGGGGGAGACCCAGTACTTC. Residues: CASSLVPRVGETQYF.

The V gene is TRBV28, the J gene TRBJ1-2; D gene unclear. Germline V lookup: CDR1 MDHEN, CDR2 SYDVKM. The V and J ends lost 4 bases and 3 bases respectively, with 3 bases between them. The CDR3 contains 11 residues. This chain's CDR3 is CASSSDYGYTF. The CDR3 DNA reads TGTGCCAGCAGTTCCGACTATGGCTACACCTTC.

This clone was counted a few times. V and J are TRBV7-9 and TRBJ1-4, with 7 bases identical to TRBD1. V shed 0 bases, J shed 4 bases, and the junction held 5 bases outside the gene matches. Germline CDR1 and CDR2: SEHNR and FQNEAQ (reference sequence). This CDR3 is 16 amino acids long. The CDR3 loop is CASSLAHGTVNEKLFF. Written as DNA, the CDR3 is TGTGCCAGCAGCTTAGCCCATGGGACAGTTAATGAAAAACTGTTTTTT.